This T cell receptor beta chain came from a study of blood T cells in healthy people across ages. The study's findings and limits: Age showed a roughly linear inverse relationship with TCR beta diversity per million T cells.

Primed by a sample-barcoded 5' primer and a J-beta primer mix, a second PCR proceeded for about 7 to 11 cycles. TCRdb independently ran MiXCR on the 5' RACE reads; one entry per CDR3 protein. The repertoire holds more than 1 million distinct CDR3 sequences, 40% to 50% seen once, with about 20% in the top ten. From germline, CDR1 is SGHVS and CDR2 FQNEAQ. Unmatched junction bases numbered 14, after V lost 6 bases and J lost 6 bases. This CDR3 region has 19 residues. Healthy Caucasian individuals from Russia aged about 6 to 90 served as donors. PBMCs were isolated at a quantity of at least 7 million per sample. About this clonotype: The antigen remains undetermined.

Sample: blood. This sequence originates from a woman aged 60 to 75 in good health. V and J are TRBV7-8 and TRBJ2-1, with 16 bases identical to TRBD2. The CDR3 DNA follows: TGTGCCAGCAGTTATGGGGGGACTAGCGGGAGGGCCGGTAGCAATGAGCAGTTCTTC. It yields the protein CASSYGGTSGRAGSNEQFF.